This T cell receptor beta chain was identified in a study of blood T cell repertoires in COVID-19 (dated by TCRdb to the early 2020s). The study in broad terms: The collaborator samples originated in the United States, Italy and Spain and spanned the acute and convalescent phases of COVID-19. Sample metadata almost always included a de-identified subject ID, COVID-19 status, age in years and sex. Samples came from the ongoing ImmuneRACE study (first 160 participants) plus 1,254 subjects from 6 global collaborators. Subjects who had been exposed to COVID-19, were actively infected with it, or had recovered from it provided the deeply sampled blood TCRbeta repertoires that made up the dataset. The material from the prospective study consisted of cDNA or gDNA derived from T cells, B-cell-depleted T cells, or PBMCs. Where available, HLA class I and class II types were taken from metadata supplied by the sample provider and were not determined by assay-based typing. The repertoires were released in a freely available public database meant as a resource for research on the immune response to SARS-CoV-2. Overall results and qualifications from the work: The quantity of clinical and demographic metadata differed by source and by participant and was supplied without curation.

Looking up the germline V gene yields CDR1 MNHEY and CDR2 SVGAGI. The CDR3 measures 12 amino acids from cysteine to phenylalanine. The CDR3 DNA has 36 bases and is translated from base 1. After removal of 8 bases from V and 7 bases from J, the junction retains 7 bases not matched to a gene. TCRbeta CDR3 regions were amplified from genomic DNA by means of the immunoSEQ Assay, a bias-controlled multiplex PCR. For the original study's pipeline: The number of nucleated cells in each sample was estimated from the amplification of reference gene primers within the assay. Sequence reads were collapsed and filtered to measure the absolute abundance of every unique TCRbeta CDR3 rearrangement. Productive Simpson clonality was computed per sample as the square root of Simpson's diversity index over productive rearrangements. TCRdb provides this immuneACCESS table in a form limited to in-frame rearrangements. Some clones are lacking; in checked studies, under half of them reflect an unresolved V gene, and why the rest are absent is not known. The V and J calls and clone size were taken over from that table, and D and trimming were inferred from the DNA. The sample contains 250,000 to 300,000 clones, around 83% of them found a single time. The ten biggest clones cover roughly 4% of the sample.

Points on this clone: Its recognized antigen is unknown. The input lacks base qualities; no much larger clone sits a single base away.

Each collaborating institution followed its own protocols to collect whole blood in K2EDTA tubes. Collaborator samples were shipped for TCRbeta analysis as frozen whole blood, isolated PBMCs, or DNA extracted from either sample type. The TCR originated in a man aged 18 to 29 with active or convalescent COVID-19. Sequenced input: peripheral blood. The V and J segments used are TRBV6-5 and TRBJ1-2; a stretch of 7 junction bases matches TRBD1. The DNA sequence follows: TGTGCCAGCGGAGACAGGGACTCTGGCTACACCTTC. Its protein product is CASGDRDSGYTF.